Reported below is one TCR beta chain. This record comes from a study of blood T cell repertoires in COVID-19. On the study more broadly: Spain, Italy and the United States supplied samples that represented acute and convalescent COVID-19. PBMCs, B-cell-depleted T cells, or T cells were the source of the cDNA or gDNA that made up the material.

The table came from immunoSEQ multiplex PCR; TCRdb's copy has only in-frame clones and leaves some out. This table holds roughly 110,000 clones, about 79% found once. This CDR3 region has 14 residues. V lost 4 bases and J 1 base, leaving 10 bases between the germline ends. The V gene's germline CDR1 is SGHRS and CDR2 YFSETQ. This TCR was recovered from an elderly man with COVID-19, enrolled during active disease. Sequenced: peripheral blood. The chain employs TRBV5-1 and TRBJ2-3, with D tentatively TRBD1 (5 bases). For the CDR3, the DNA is TGCGCCAGCAGCCTGGACATCCGCACAGATACGCAGTATTTT. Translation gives CASSLDIRTDTQYF.